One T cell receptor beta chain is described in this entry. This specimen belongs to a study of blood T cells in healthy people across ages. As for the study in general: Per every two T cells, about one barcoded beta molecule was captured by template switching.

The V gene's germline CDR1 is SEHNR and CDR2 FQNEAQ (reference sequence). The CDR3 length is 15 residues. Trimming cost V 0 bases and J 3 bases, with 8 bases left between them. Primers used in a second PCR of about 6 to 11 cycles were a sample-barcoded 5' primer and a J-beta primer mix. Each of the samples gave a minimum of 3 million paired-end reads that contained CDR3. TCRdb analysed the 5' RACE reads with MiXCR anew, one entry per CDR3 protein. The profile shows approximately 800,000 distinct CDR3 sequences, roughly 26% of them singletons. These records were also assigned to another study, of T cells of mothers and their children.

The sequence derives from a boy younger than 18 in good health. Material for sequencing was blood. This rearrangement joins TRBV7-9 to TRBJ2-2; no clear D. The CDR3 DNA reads TGTGCCAGCAGCTTAGCGCAGGCTTACACCGGGGAGCTGTTTTTT. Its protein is CASSLAQAYTGELFF.